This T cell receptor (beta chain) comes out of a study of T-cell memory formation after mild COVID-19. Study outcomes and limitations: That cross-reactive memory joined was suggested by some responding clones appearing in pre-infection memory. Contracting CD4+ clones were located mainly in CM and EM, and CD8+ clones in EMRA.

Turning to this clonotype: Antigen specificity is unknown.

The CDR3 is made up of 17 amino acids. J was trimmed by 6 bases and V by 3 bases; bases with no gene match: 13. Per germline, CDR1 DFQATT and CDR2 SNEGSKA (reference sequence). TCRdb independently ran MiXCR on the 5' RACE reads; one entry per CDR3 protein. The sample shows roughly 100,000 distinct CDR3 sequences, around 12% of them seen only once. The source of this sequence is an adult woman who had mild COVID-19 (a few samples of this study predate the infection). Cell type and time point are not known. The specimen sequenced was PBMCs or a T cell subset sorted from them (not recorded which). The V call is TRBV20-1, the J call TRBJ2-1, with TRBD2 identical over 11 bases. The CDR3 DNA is TGCAGTGCTAGTGCCCCGGGACTAGCGGCCGAGGGCAATGAGCAGTTCTTC. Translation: CSASAPGLAAEGNEQFF.